This T cell receptor beta chain was profiled in a study of beta chain features in type 1 diabetes. Overall study context: Patients were similar to healthy donors in age and gender (as well as in cell yields). Broader study findings: More deletions and fewer insertions at VDJ junctions were seen in type 1 diabetes patients. A greater similarity of naive, central memory and Treg TCRB repertoires was seen among patients than among healthy donors.

The study reverse transcribed the entire isolated RNA, so it sequenced expressed TCRB transcripts. Repertoires were generated with immunoSEQ multiplex PCR, while TCRdb's copy carries only in-frame clones and drops some. The data hold under 400,000 clones, with 10% to 15% observed a single time. This clone appeared a few times. As yet, its antigen is unknown. CD4+ naive, central memory, regulatory and stem cell-like memory subsets were isolated by sorting on CD45RO/CCR7/CD25/CD127/CD95/CD27. The TCR sequence derives from a man younger than 30 in good health. The material sequenced was naive CD4+ T cells from blood.

In DNA form, the CDR3 reads TGCAGCGTTAAACTAGCGCTATCTCCTTCCTACGAGCAGTACTTC. Protein: CSVKLALSPSYEQYF. V gene TRBV29-1 combines with J gene TRBJ2-7; 7 bases agree with TRBD2. The CDR3 totals 15 residues. Germline CDR1 reads SQVTM; CDR2 reads ANQGSEA. V trimming: 5 bases; J trimming: 1 base; junction bases outside the gene matches: 11.